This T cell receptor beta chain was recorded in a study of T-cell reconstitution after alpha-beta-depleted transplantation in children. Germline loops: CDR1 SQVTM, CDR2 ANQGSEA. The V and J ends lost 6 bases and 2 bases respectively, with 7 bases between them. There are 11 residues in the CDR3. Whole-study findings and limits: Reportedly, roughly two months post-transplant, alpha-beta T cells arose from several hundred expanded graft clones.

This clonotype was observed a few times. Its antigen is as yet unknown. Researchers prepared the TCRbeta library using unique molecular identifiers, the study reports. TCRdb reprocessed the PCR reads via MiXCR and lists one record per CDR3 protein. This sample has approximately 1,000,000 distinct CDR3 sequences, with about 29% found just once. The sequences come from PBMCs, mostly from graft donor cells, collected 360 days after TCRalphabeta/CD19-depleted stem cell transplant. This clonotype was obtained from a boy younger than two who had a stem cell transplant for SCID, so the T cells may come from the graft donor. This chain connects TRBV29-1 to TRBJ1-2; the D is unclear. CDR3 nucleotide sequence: TGCAGCGTGTCGGTAAACTATGGCTACACCTTC. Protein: CSVSVNYGYTF.